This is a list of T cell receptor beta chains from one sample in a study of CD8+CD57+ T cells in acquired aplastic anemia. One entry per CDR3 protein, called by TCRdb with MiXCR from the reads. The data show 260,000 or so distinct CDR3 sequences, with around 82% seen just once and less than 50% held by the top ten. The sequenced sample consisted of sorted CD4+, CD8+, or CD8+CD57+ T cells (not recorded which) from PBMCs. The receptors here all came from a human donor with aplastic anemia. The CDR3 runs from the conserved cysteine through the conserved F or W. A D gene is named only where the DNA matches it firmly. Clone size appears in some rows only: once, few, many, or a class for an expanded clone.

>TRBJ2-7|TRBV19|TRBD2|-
CASSKSSGGRREQYF
TGTGCCAGTAGTAAATCTAGCGGGGGGCGCCGCGAGCAGTACTTC
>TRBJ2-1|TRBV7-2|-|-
CASSEGSGSPLLF
TGTGCCAGCAGCGAAGGGTCGGGGTCTCCGCTCCTCTTC
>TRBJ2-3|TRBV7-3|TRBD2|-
CASSAGTSGVNTQYF
TGTGCCAGCAGCGCCGGGACTAGCGGAGTGAATACGCAGTATTTT
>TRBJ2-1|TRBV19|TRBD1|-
CASSPGTGDTTNEQFF
TGTGCCAGTAGTCCCGGGACAGGGGATACAACTAATGAGCAGTTCTTC
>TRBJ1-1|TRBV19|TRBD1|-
CASSMGRGLVDTEAFF
TGTGCCAGTAGTATGGGCAGGGGGCTTGTGGACACTGAAGCTTTCTTT
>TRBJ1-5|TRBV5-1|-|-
CASSFGVGNQPQHF
TGCGCCAGCAGCTTTGGGGTCGGCAATCAGCCCCAGCATTTT
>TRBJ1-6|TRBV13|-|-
CASSSTRGNSTLHF
TGTGCCAGCAGCTCAACGAGGGGTAACTCTACCCTCCACTTT
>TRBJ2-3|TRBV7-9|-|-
CASSFQRSPDTEDF
TGTGCCAGCAGCTTTCAAAGAAGCCCCGATACGGAGGATTTT
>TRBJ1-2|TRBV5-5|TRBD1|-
CASSVGGRANYGYTF
TGTGCCAGCAGCGTAGGGGGCAGGGCTAACTATGGCTACACCTTC
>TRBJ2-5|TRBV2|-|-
CASGEGCTATQTFDF
TGTGCCAGCGGGGAAGGGTGCACGGCTACGCAGACCTTTGACTTC
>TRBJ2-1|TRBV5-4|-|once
CASSLERGSYNGQFF
TGTGCCAGCAGCTTGGAGAGGGGTTCCTACAATGGGCAGTTCTTC
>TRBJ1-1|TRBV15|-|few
CATSRDKGRKNTEAFF
TGTGCCACCAGCAGAGATAAGGGACGGAAGAACACTGAAGCTTTCTTT
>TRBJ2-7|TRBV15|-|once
CATSRDLQDASSYEQYF
TGTGCCACCAGCAGAGATCTCCAGGACGCCAGCTCCTACGAGCAGTACTTC
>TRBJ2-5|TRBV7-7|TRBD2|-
CASSLGGAGGTETQYF
TGTGCTAGCAGCTTAGGTGGGGCGGGGGGCACCGAGACCCAGTACTTC
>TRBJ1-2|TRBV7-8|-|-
CASSFQRGGTYGSTF
TGTGCCAGCAGCTTTCAACGAGGCGGGACATATGGTTCCACCTTC
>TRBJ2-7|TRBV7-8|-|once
CASSVEGGADTQYF
TGTGCCAGCAGCGTAGAAGGAGGGGCCGACACGCAGTACTTC
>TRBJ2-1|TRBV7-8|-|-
CASSFQGGAETQDQFF
TGTGCCAGCAGCTTCCAAGGAGGTGCCGAGACGCAGGATCAGTTCTTC
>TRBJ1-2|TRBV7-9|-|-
CASSPVGKVEYVGYTF
TGTGCCAGCAGCCCTGTAGGGAAGGTGGAGTACGTCGGGTACACCTTC
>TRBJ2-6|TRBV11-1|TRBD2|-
CASSFTSANGANVLTF
TGTGCCAGCAGCTTTACTAGCGCAAACGGGGCCAACGTCCTGACTTTC
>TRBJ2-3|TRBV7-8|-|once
CASSLAGGHETHYF
TGTGCCAGCAGCTTAGCGGGAGGTCACGAGACGCACTATTTT
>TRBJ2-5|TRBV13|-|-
CATRGGSDQETQYF
TGTGCCACCAGGGGCGGGTCAGACCAAGAGACCCAGTACTTC
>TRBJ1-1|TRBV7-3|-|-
CASSFPTGLNTEAFF
TGTGCCAGCAGCTTCCCCACAGGGTTGAACACTGAAGCTTTCTTT
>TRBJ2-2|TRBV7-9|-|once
CASSLTNTGEPFF
TGTGCCAGCAGCTTAACGAACACCGGGGAGCCGTTTTTC
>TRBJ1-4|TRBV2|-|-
CASSDGGMNEKFFF
TGTGCCAGCAGTGATGGGGGGATGAATGAGAAGTTCTTTTTT
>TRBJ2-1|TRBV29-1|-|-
CSVEDGISYNEQFF
TGCAGCGTTGAAGATGGGATCTCCTACAATGAGCAGTTCTTC
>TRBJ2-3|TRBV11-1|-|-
CASSLVAGTNTQYF
TGTGCCAGCAGCTTAGTTGCGGGGACAAATACGCAGTATTTT
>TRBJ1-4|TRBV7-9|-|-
CASSVQRRGGSDEKLFF
TGTGCCAGCAGCGTTCAGAGGAGGGGGGGGAGCGATGAGAAACTGTTTTTT
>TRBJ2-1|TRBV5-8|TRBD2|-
CASSFQRSGGADEQTF
TGTGCCAGCAGCTTTCAAAGAAGCGGGGGGGCCGATGAGCAGACCTTC
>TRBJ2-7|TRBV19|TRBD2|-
CASSIASGNYKQYF
TGTGCCAGTAGTATAGCTAGCGGTAACTACAAGCAGTACTTC
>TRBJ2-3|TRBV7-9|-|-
CASGDGGKTTQFF
TGTGCCAGCGGGGACGGGGGCAAAACTACGCAGTTTTTT
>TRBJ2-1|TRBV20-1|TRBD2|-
CSASCLAGGKRDEQFF
TGCAGTGCTAGTTGTCTAGCGGGGGGGAAACGGGATGAGCAGTTCTTC
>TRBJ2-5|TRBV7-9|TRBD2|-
CASSLAGSYGGAETQYF
TGTGCCAGCAGCTTAGCGGGTAGCTACGGGGGGGCGGAGACCCAGTACTTC
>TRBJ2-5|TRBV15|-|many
CATSGRGLAYEQETQYF
TGTGCCACCAGCGGCCGGGGCCTAGCCTACGAGCAAGAGACCCAGTACTTC
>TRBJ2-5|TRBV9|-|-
CASSVDGGGRYTTQYF
TGTGCCAGCAGCGTGGATGGGGGAGGCCGCTACACCACCCAGTACTTC
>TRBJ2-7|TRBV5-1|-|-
CASSFPGGGNEQYF
TGCGCCAGCAGCTTCCCAGGGGGGGGGAACGAGCAGTACTTC
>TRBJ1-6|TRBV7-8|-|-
CASSPGPGKGGTQF
TGTGCCAGCAGCCCGGGTCCGGGGAAAGGAGGCACTCAGTTT
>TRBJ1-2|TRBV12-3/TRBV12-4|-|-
CASSSSGLKLYGYTF
TGTGCCAGCAGTTCCTCGGGACTGAAACTTTATGGCTACACCTTC
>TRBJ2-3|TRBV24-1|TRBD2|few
CATGTSGSRNTQYF
TGTGCCACCGGGACTAGCGGGAGTAGGAATACGCAGTATTTT
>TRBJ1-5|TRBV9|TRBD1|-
CASGTGTARNQPQHF
TGTGCCAGCGGGACAGGGACCGCCCGAAATCAGCCCCAGCATTTT
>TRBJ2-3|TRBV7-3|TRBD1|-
CASSSARGPSTLHF
TGTGCCAGCAGCTCAGCGAGGGGGCCGTCAACGCTGCACTTT
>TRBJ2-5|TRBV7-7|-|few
CASGRGVEETQYF
TGTGCCAGCGGGAGGGGGGTGGAAGAGACCCAGTACTTC
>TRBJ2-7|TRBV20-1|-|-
CSAMGLLPYEQYF
TGCAGTGCCATGGGACTCCTGCCATACGAGCAGTACTTC